This T cell receptor beta chain comes out of a study of blood T cell repertoires in COVID-19. About the research overall: Acute-phase and convalescent COVID-19 samples originated in the United States, Italy and Spain. T cells, B-cell-depleted T cells, or PBMCs supplied cDNA or gDNA.

From germline, CDR1 is SQVTM and CDR2 ANQGSEA. With V trimmed by 6 bases and J by 10 bases, 7 bases remained unmatched. The CDR3 is made up of 14 amino acids. Source study methods: From reference gene primer amplification, estimates of nucleated cell counts were derived. TCRdb's table, derived via immunoSEQ multiplex PCR, lists solely in-frame clones and lacks some. V, J and clone size are taken as reported in that table, and D and trimming were inferred from the DNA itself. Seen here are about 150,000 clones, 65% to 80% observed once, and the top ten hold 3.5% to 4.5%. Sequencing input: peripheral blood. The clonotype was recovered from a man aged 60 to 69 with acute or convalescent COVID-19. J is TRBJ2-1 and V is TRBV29-1; 15 bases are shared with TRBD2. The CDR3: CSVPSGLAGGEQFF. For the CDR3, the DNA is TGCAGCGTCCCGTCCGGACTAGCGGGGGGGGAGCAGTTCTTC.